The entry below describes one T cell receptor (beta chain). Its antigen is undetermined. The sample is drawn from a study of OX40 agonist ivuxolimab in advanced cancers. Study overall: A diagnosis of hepatocellular carcinoma, melanoma, renal cell or head and neck cancer was present in dose-escalation patients. In three patients, partial responses were observed, one with hepatocellular carcinoma and two with cutaneous melanoma.

The study, taken as a whole, reports: In the 0.1 to 3.0 mg/kg range, CD4+ and CD8+ blood T cells had expanded clonally by week 6. Partial responders treated at 0.1-3.0 mg/kg exhibited clonal expansion among the lowest measured.

The method was immunoSEQ multiplex PCR; TCRdb's version includes in-frame clones alone and lacks a portion of them. The sample consists of about 73,000 clones, about nine tenths of them appearing once. This sequence was found in an adult with an advanced solid tumor such as melanoma, head and neck, liver or kidney cancer. The sample in question was CD4+ or CD8+ T cells sorted from blood, obtained in a trial of the OX40 agonist ivuxolimab.

CDR3 DNA: TGTGCCAGCAGTAAGGGACTAGCGGGAGGGGGTGAGCAGTTCTTC. It codes for CASSKGLAGGGEQFF. This sequence joins TRBV27 and TRBJ2-1; 16 nucleotides line up with TRBD2. Germline-derived CDR1 and CDR2 are MNHEY and SMNVEV (reference sequence). The CDR3 is 15 residues long. V was clipped by 5 bases and J by 9 bases; unmatched bases: 4.